The next 32 T cell receptor beta chains were all read from a single sample in a study of T-cell memory formation after mild COVID-19. TCRdb reprocessed the 5' RACE reads with MiXCR, giving one entry per CDR3 protein. The sample gives some 350,000 distinct CDR3 sequences, 13% of which show up once; roughly a fifth is in the top ten. Sequencing was performed on PBMCs or a T cell subset sorted from them (not recorded which). The receptors here all came from a man younger than 35 who had mild COVID-19 (a few samples of this study predate the infection). Cell type and time point are not known.

The chain combines TRBV12-5 with TRBJ2-3; weak D call: TRBD1 (5 bases). Trimming removed 6 bases from V and 0 bases from J, with 13 bases in between. Germline V gene data show CDR1 as LGHNT and CDR2 as FRNRAP. The CDR3 consists of 15 residues. The CDR3: CASGATDPSTDTQYF. Written as DNA, the CDR3 is TGTGCTAGTGGGGCGACAGACCCTAGCACAGATACGCAGTATTTT.

The sample holds a few counts of this clonotype. The rearrangement uses TRBV15 and TRBJ2-7; a possible D gene is TRBD2 (5 bases). CDR3 length: 14 amino acids. Trimming pared 1 base from V and 12 bases from J, leaving 19 bases between. Germline CDR1 reads LNHNV; CDR2 reads YYDKDF (reference sequence). The CDR3, as DNA: TGTGCCACCAGCAGAGTCTCACCTGGCCGGGAAGTGTACTTC. This translates into CATSRVSPGREVYF.

The J gene is TRBJ2-3, the V gene TRBV28, with D maybe TRBD1 (6 bases). V was clipped by 6 bases and J by 0 bases, with 10 bases between them. This CDR3 is 14 amino acids long. Germline V CDR1 and CDR2: MDHEN, SYDVKM. The CDR3: CASRIGGSTDTQYF. For the CDR3, the DNA is TGTGCCAGCAGGATAGGGGGAAGCACAGATACGCAGTATTTT. Filled out from reference TRBV28 and TRBJ2-3, the complete variable domain reads DVKVTQSSRYLVKRTGEKVFLECVQDMDHENMFWYRQDPGLGLRLIYFSYDVKMKEKGDIPEGYSVSREKKERFSLILESASTNQTSMYLCASRIGGSTDTQYFGPGTRLTVL.

The gene calls are TRBV15 and TRBJ2-2; TRBD2 might be the D (5 bases). The germline V gene has CDR1 LNHNV and CDR2 YYDKDF (reference sequence). V was trimmed by 5 bases and J by 0 bases, leaving 10 bases between them. The CDR3 runs 15 residues. Written as DNA, the CDR3 is TGTGCCACCAGCTTGAGGGCAGCGAACACCGGGGAGCTGTTTTTT. Its translation is CATSLRAANTGELFF.

This clonotype was detected a few times. The J gene is TRBJ2-3, the V gene TRBV27; D possibly matches TRBD1 or TRBD2 (5 bases each). V was clipped by 6 bases and J by 0 bases, with 25 bases between them. CDR1 is MNHEY, CDR2 SMNVEV, per germline (reference sequence). The CDR3 runs to 19 residues. The CDR3 protein is CASRPKLYRQRTSTDTQYF. The CDR3 nucleotides read TGTGCCAGCAGACCCAAGCTCTACCGACAGAGGACTAGCACAGATACGCAGTATTTT.

This chain uses TRBV6-5 with TRBJ1-1; D possibly corresponds to TRBD1 (5 bases). CDR1 and CDR2 (germline): MNHEY, SVGAGI. This CDR3 is 14 amino acids long. The V and J ends lost 6 bases and 3 bases respectively, with 14 bases between them. The CDR3 sequence: CASRPRGRDTEAFF. CDR3 bases: TGTGCCAGCAGACCCCGGGGGAGGGACACTGAAGCTTTCTTT.

The genes are TRBV18 and TRBJ1-3; weak D call: TRBD1 (5 bases). Germline V gene data show CDR1 as KGHSH and CDR2 as LQKENI. Trimming stripped 3 bases from V and 4 bases from J, with 10 bases between. The CDR3 is made up of 14 amino acids. This CDR3 is CASSPTAGGNTIYF. The DNA for the CDR3 is TGTGCCAGCTCACCGACAGCCGGAGGAAACACCATATATTTT.

This clonotype has just a few counts. The chain combines TRBV29-1 with TRBJ2-1; 7 positions agree with TRBD1. Trimming at V came to 3 bases and at J to 6 bases, leaving 14 bases not matched to a gene. The CDR3 runs to 16 residues. Germline lookup yields CDR1 SQVTM and CDR2 ANQGSEA. CDR3 nucleotide sequence: TGCAGCGTTGATGGGACAGACCTTTTTCCCGGCAATGAGCAGTTCTTC. Its translation is CSVDGTDLFPGNEQFF.

The chain joins TRBV6-2 or TRBV6-3 to TRBJ2-5; D unclear. Germline V gene sequence: CDR1 MNHEY, CDR2 SVGEGT. V gave up 7 bases and J gave up 2 bases, with 11 bases separating them. This CDR3 contains 13 residues. The chain's CDR3 is CASTGQLQETQYF. The CDR3 DNA reads TGTGCCAGCACTGGGCAGCTTCAAGAGACCCAGTACTTC.

This clonotype was seen at least ten times. The chain is built from TRBV19 and TRBJ1-1, with D unclear. The length of the CDR3 is 14 residues. Trimming cost V 0 bases and J 1 base, with 6 bases left between them. Germline-derived CDR1 and CDR2 are LNHDA and SQIVND (reference sequence). Here the CDR3 reads CASSIDGRNTEAFF. CDR3 sequence (DNA): TGTGCCAGTAGTATAGACGGACGGAACACTGAAGCTTTCTTT.

The rearrangement uses TRBV2 and TRBJ2-2, with D perhaps matching TRBD1 (5 bases). Germline V lookup: CDR1 SNHLY, CDR2 FYNNEI. The ends were cut back, 1 base at V and 5 bases at J, with 5 bases in the middle. The CDR3 spans 13 residues. CDR3 sequence: CASSEGTTGELFF. CDR3 in DNA: TGTGCCAGCAGTGAAGGGACAACCGGGGAGCTGTTTTTT.

This chain links TRBV5-1 with TRBJ2-2, with D tentatively TRBD1 or TRBD2 (6 bases each). V was clipped by 10 bases and J by 7 bases, with 20 bases between them. The CDR3 runs to 14 residues. Germline V lookup: CDR1 SGHRS, CDR2 YFSETQ. The CDR3 DNA sequence: TGCGCCTCTACCTGGGGGGCGGAGGACGGGGAGCTGTTTTTT. This translates into CASTWGAEDGELFF.

V is TRBV27 and J is TRBJ2-3; D tentatively reads TRBD1 or TRBD2 (5 bases each). CDR3 length: 15 amino acids. Germline-derived CDR1 and CDR2 are MNHEY and SMNVEV (reference sequence). V gave up 4 bases and J gave up 0 bases, with 11 bases separating them. The CDR3 region has the DNA TGTGCCAGCAGTTCTGGGGGTGCTAGCACAGATACGCAGTATTTT. This encodes CASSSGGASTDTQYF.

Only a few counts were recorded for this clonotype. The chain is built from TRBV7-9 and TRBJ2-3; TRBD1 matches 8 bases. The CDR3 has 16 residues. V trimming: 5 bases; J trimming: 2 bases; junction bases outside the gene matches: 9. The germline V gene encodes CDR1 SEHNR and CDR2 FQNEAQ (reference sequence). The CDR3 reads CASSTEQGGLTDTQYF. DNA for the CDR3: TGTGCCAGCAGCACCGAACAGGGGGGTCTCACAGATACGCAGTATTTT.

This clonotype was picked up many times. The CDR3 reads CASSQEGYFGSYEQYF. In DNA, the CDR3 is TGCGCCAGCAGCCAAGAAGGGTATTTTGGGTCCTACGAGCAGTACTTC. V usage is TRBV4-1 and J usage is TRBJ2-7; D gene unclear. The CDR3 loop spans 16 amino acids. In germline, CDR1 is MGHRA, CDR2 YSYEKL. V dropped 0 bases and J dropped 1 base, with 13 bases sitting between them.

The chain is built from TRBV28 and TRBJ2-7, with 7 bases fitting TRBD2. The CDR3 runs to 13 residues. CDR1 is MDHEN, CDR2 SYDVKM, per germline. After removal of 2 bases from V and 3 bases from J, the junction contained 1 base not matched to a gene. For the CDR3, the DNA is TGTGCCAGCAGTTTAGGGGACTACTACGAGCAGTACGTC. As protein: CASSLGDYYEQYV.

This clonotype was recorded a few times. The V call is TRBV5-1, the J call TRBJ1-6; D is possibly TRBD1 (6 bases). Per germline, CDR1 SGHRS and CDR2 YFSETQ. Between the trimmed V and J ends, which lost 4 bases and 7 bases, there was a span of 12 bases. The CDR3 sequence is 14 residues long. The CDR3 sequence: CASSDQGFNSPLHF. CDR3 DNA sequence: TGCGCCAGCAGCGATCAGGGGTTCAATTCACCCCTCCACTTT.

This clonotype appeared a few times. This rearrangement joins TRBV7-9 to TRBJ2-3, with TRBD2 matching over 9 bases. The germline gives CDR1 SEHNR, CDR2 FQNEAQ (reference sequence). The CDR3 has 17 residues. J lost 6 bases, V lost 1 base, and 11 bases had no gene match. The CDR3 sequence: CASSLVGSGGRGDTQYF. As DNA, the CDR3 is TGTGCCAGCAGCTTAGTGGGTAGCGGGGGCCGTGGGGATACGCAGTATTTT.

The genes are TRBV12-3 or TRBV12-4 and TRBJ1-5, with D unresolved. Trimming removed 3 bases from V and 9 bases from J, with 12 bases in between. This CDR3 is built from 13 residues. CDR3 in DNA: TGTGCCAGCAGTTTTCGATCCGCACGGCCCCAGCATTTT. Translation gives CASSFRSARPQHF.

The chain recombines TRBV6-2 or TRBV6-3 with TRBJ1-2; a weak D match, TRBD1 (5 bases). The CDR3 consists of 14 residues. V was clipped by 0 bases and J by 12 bases, with 17 bases between them. Germline CDR1 and CDR2: MNHEY and SVGEGT. The CDR3: CASSYSGHGVVDTF. The CDR3 nucleotides read TGTGCCAGCAGTTACTCAGGACACGGAGTAGTGGACACCTTC.

In its sample, this clonotype was seen a few times. J is TRBJ2-1 and V is TRBV28; TRBD1 matches at 12 bases. J lost 8 bases, V lost 6 bases, and 2 bases had no gene match. Looked up from germline, CDR1 is MDHEN and CDR2 is SYDVKM. The CDR3 sequence is 13 residues long. The CDR3 region is CASSRDRGHEQFF. As DNA, the CDR3 is TGTGCCAGCAGCCGGGACAGGGGGCATGAGCAGTTCTTC.

The chain uses TRBV7-2 and TRBJ2-7, with TRBD2 identical over 13 bases. Unmatched junction bases numbered 7, after V lost 1 base and J lost 7 bases. The germline V gene has CDR1 SGHTA and CDR2 FQGNSA. CDR3 length equals 16 residues. The CDR3 DNA follows: TGTGCCAGCAGCTTAGAACTAGCGGGGGGGCCGTGGGAGCAGTACTTC. This gives the protein CASSLELAGGPWEQYF.

V gene TRBV28 combines with J gene TRBJ1-3; no firm D call. Trimming cost V 3 bases and J 8 bases, with 17 bases left between them. The V gene's germline CDR1 is MDHEN and CDR2 SYDVKM. The CDR3 is made up of 15 amino acids. The CDR3 bases are TGTGCCAGCAGTTTGGCGGCAACTCCCAGAGACACCATATATTTT. Amino acids: CASSLAATPRDTIYF.

This clonotype was counted between two and nine times. The chain employs TRBV12-3 or TRBV12-4 and TRBJ1-2, with unresolved D. Trimming removed 6 bases from V and 8 bases from J, with 10 bases in between. There are 11 residues in the CDR3. CDR3 sequence (DNA): TGTGCCAGCAGAACATATGGAGGCTACACCTTC. Its translation is CASRTYGGYTF.

This sequence joins TRBV7-9 and TRBJ1-2; D remains unclear. CDR1 and CDR2 (germline): SEHNR, FQNEAQ (reference sequence). The V and J ends lost 8 bases and 7 bases respectively, with 11 bases between them. This CDR3 comprises 11 residues. CDR3 coding DNA: TGTGCCAGCGTGGGAGAGGGTGGCTACACCTTC. Protein: CASVGEGGYTF.

This clonotype occurred a few times. The chain carries TRBV4-3 and TRBJ2-6, with TRBD2 as a possible D gene (5 bases). With 3 bases removed from V and 0 bases from J, the gap between germline ends came to 12 bases. The CDR3 loop spans 17 amino acids. The germline V gene encodes CDR1 LGHNA and CDR2 YSLEER. CDR3 region: CASSQDSRGSGANVLTF. The CDR3 nucleotides are TGCGCCAGCAGCCAGGACTCCCGAGGCTCTGGGGCCAACGTCCTGACTTTC.

This rearrangement joins TRBV5-1 to TRBJ2-5; 13 nucleotides line up with TRBD2. V trimming: 4 bases; J trimming: 5 bases; junction bases outside the gene matches: 8. Germline CDR1 is SGHRS and CDR2 is YFSETQ. The CDR3 extends over 16 amino acids. CDR3: CASSPTLAGGRETQYF. The DNA of the CDR3 is TGCGCCAGCAGCCCCACACTAGCGGGGGGGCGGGAGACCCAGTACTTC.

The table lists this clonotype with a few counts. The chain carries TRBV5-1 and TRBJ2-1; 8 positions match TRBD1. CDR1 and CDR2 from the germline V gene are SGHRS and YFSETQ. The CDR3 sequence is 13 residues long. J was trimmed by 10 bases and V by 3 bases; bases with no gene match: 6. CDR3 residues: CASSSGQGYEQFF. CDR3 bases: TGCGCCAGCAGCTCCGGACAGGGTTACGAGCAGTTCTTC.

The gene calls are TRBV7-9 and TRBJ1-4, with 12 bases identical to TRBD1. The length of the CDR3 is 19 residues. Germline V lookup: CDR1 SEHNR, CDR2 FQNEAQ (reference sequence). The trim removed 5 bases at V and 7 bases at J, leaving 17 bases unmatched. The CDR3 here is CASSPGGGTGGAEAEKLFF. The DNA for the CDR3 is TGTGCCAGCAGCCCCGGAGGGGGGACAGGGGGCGCCGAGGCTGAAAAACTGTTTTTT.

The chain carries TRBV12-3 or TRBV12-4 and TRBJ2-2; D is undetermined. The CDR3 consists of 14 residues. V was clipped by 5 bases and J by 1 base, with 8 bases between them. CDR3 sequence: CASSAGMNTGELFF. CDR3 bases: TGTGCCAGCAGTGCCGGAATGAACACCGGGGAGCTGTTTTTT.

This clonotype was counted ten times or more. The chain combines TRBV6-5 with TRBJ2-5; 13 positions match TRBD2. Germline V gene lookup returns CDR1 MNHEY and CDR2 SVGAGI. The CDR3 consists of 15 residues. V gave up 6 bases and J gave up 7 bases; unmatched junction bases: 8. Here the CDR3 DNA reads TGTGCCAGCAGCTCCGGGACTAGCGGGGTAGGGACCCAGTACTTC. This codes for CASSSGTSGVGTQYF.

This chain connects TRBV4-1 to TRBJ1-6; the D gene is possibly TRBD1 (6 bases). The V and J ends lost 4 bases and 10 bases respectively, with 20 bases between them. The germline V gene has CDR1 MGHRA and CDR2 YSYEKL. This CDR3 contains 16 residues. The CDR3 region is CASSRLSTGLGSPLHF. The CDR3 nucleotides read TGCGCCAGCAGCCGCCTCTCGACAGGCTTGGGGTCACCCCTCCACTTT.